This TCR beta chain emerged from a study of cytomegalovirus exposure and HLA in healthy donors. Whole-study results and caveats: Further analysis, carried out later, found HLA-associated TCR beta chains more clonally expanded than equally common other chains. Among TCR beta chains, those listed as cytomegalovirus-associated numbered approximately 150.

V was clipped by 6 bases and J by 2 bases, with 13 bases between them. This CDR3 is 14 amino acids long. The germline CDR1 and CDR2 sequences are SEHNR and FQNEAQ (reference sequence). Remarks on this clone: The antigen is unknown.

The donors comprised healthy bone marrow donors. Donors were ostensibly healthy at sampling, although undocumented immune exposures were probable. Vbeta (60) and Jbeta (13) primers were used in the PCR. Profiling relied on immunoSEQ multiplex PCR, and the TCRdb table lists in-frame clones only, not all of them. This table holds roughly 150,000 clones, 70% to 80% found once. The specimen sequenced was PBMCs. The receptor's source is a middle-aged woman in good health and CMV-seronegative. V usage is TRBV7-9 and J usage is TRBJ1-2, with a possible D match to TRBD1 (5 bases). CDR3 DNA sequence: TGTGCCAGCAGTACACGAGACAGAAACTATGGCTACACCTTC. It specifies CASSTRDRNYGYTF.